The rows below give T cell receptor beta chains drawn from one sample of a study of blood T cell repertoires in COVID-19. Some clones are missing from TCRdb's copy, which holds only in-frame ones; the method was immunoSEQ multiplex PCR. The sample holds roughly 180,000 clones, more than 70% seen once. The specimen was peripheral blood. The receptor source for this set is a woman older than 75 with active or convalescent COVID-19. The CDR3 runs from the conserved cysteine through the conserved F or W. D genes are given only for firm matches. Rows give clone size only sometimes, using once, few, many, or a class for an expanded clone.

J | length | size | D | V | DNA | CDR3
TRBJ2-7 | 13 | once | . | TRBV7-3 | TGTGCCAGCAGCAAAGAGCCAGGGTCCGAGCAGTACTTC | CASSKEPGSEQYF
TRBJ1-2 | 16 | . | . | TRBV6-5 | TGTGCCAGCAGTTACATGGGAGGGGCGGGTAACTATGGCTACACCTTC | CASSYMGGAGNYGYTF
TRBJ2-7 | 11 | once | TRBD1 | TRBV20-1 | TGCAGTGCTAGGACAGGGTACGAGCAGTACTTC | CSARTGYEQYF
TRBJ1-5 | 14 | . | . | TRBV5-1 | TGCGCCAGCAGCTTGAGCGGGTATGGACAGCCCCAGCATTTT | CASSLSGYGQPQHF
TRBJ1-1 | 14 | few | . | TRBV7-8 | TGTGCCAGCAGCCCGGCAGGGTTGAACACTGAAGCTTTCTTT | CASSPAGLNTEAFF
TRBJ1-1 | 13 | . | . | TRBV7-8 | TGTGCCAGCAGCTTAATCGTGAACACTGAAGCTTTCTTT | CASSLIVNTEAFF
TRBJ1-2 | 16 | . | . | TRBV7-3 | TGTGCCAGCAGCTTAAGAGGGACTCCTGTGGGCTATGGCTACACCTTC | CASSLRGTPVGYGYTF
TRBJ1-1 | 13 | . | . | TRBV7-9 | TGTGCCAGCAGCCCACCCACCGGGGTCTTGGCTTTCTTT | CASSPPTGVLAFF
TRBJ1-1 | 16 | . | . | TRBV5-1 | TGCGCCAGCAGCTTGATCGGAGGAATGAGGGCCACTGAAGCTTTCTTT | CASSLIGGMRATEAFF
TRBJ1-1 | 13 | . | TRBD1 | TRBV18 | TGTGCCAGCTCGCCGGACAGGGCGGCTGAAGCTTTCTTT | CASSPDRAAEAFF
TRBJ2-7 | 14 | . | . | TRBV5-1 | TGCGCCAGCAGCCCTGAAGGACTCTCCTACGAGCAGTACTTC | CASSPEGLSYEQYF
TRBJ2-1 | 15 | . | . | TRBV27 | TGTGCCAGCAGTCCGCAGGGGCCTTCCTACAATGAGCAGTTCTTC | CASSPQGPSYNEQFF
TRBJ2-5 | 14 | . | . | TRBV5-4 | TGTGCCAGCAGCTTGGAAATAGGGGTCGAGACCCAGTACTTC | CASSLEIGVETQYF
TRBJ1-1 | 14 | . | . | TRBV4-1 | TGCGCCAGCAGCCAAGAAGGTAAGCGCATCGAAGCTTTCTTT | CASSQEGKRIEAFF
TRBJ1-1 | 17 | . | . | TRBV4-2 | TGTGCCAGCAGCCAAGATTGGGGAGGATTGTTGAACACTGAAGCTTTCTTT | CASSQDWGGLLNTEAFF
TRBJ1-1 | 13 | . | . | TRBV19 | TGTGCCAGTAGTATTGGGGGAGGCACTGAAGCTTTCTTT | CASSIGGGTEAFF
TRBJ2-5 | 17 | . | TRBD2 | TRBV5-6 | TGTGCCAGCAGCTCCTTTGGCGGGAGGTCTACCAGGGAGACCCAGTACTTC | CASSSFGGRSTRETQYF
TRBJ2-1 | 15 | . | TRBD2 | TRBV14 | TGTGCCAGCAGCCAATCTAGCGGGATCTACAATGAGCAGTTCTTC | CASSQSSGIYNEQFF
TRBJ2-3 | 14 | . | TRBD1 | TRBV3-1/TRBV3-2 | TGTGCCAGCAGCCTTGGACAGGGGGCAGATACGCAGTATTTT | CASSLGQGADTQYF
TRBJ2-7 | 16 | . | TRBD2 | TRBV27 | TGTGCCAGCAGCGGACTAGCGGGAGGCTCATCCTACGAGCAGTACTTC | CASSGLAGGSSYEQYF
TRBJ1-1 | 16 | . | . | TRBV7-9 | TGTGCCAGCAGCCCCCAGGCGGGGGGGATCGACACTGAAGCTTTCTTT | CASSPQAGGIDTEAFF
TRBJ1-2 | 14 | . | TRBD1 | TRBV3-1/TRBV3-2 | TGTGCCAGCAGCGCCTCCCCGGGGACAGAAGGCTACACCTTC | CASSASPGTEGYTF